These 27 T cell receptor beta chains were all obtained from the same sample, sequenced in a study of cytomegalovirus exposure and HLA in healthy donors. The data were produced by immunoSEQ multiplex PCR, yet TCRdb's version contains in-frame clones alone and is incomplete. The sample includes under 200,000 clones, about 81% seen only once; the top ten take around 1.2%. The specimen was PBMCs. These receptors came from a woman between 25 and 40 years old in good health and CMV-seronegative.

The V gene is TRBV6-6, the J gene TRBJ1-1; D is possibly TRBD1 (6 bases). This CDR3 has 15 residues. V dropped 5 bases and J dropped 1 base, with 14 bases sitting between them. Germline CDR1 is MNHNY and CDR2 is SVGAGI (reference sequence). The CDR3 bases are TGTGCCAGCAGTCAAGCGGGGGGACAGAACACTGAAGCTTTCTTT. Residues: CASSQAGGQNTEAFF.

A single count supports this clone. The gene calls are TRBV29-1 and TRBJ2-1, with a weak D call TRBD1 (5 bases). Germline V gene sequence: CDR1 SQVTM, CDR2 ANQGSEA. The CDR3 loop spans 13 amino acids. V was clipped by 4 bases and J by 4 bases, with 11 bases between them. The CDR3 protein is CSVVAGRYNEQFF. In DNA form, the CDR3 reads TGCAGCGTTGTGGCAGGGCGGTACAATGAGCAGTTCTTC.

In this sample, this clone turned up a few times. The chain uses TRBV25-1 and TRBJ1-2; unclear D gene. CDR3 length: 14 residues. With 0 bases removed from V and 8 bases from J, the gap between germline ends came to 13 bases. Germline CDR1 reads MGHDK; CDR2 reads SYGVNS. CDR3 DNA: TGTGCCAGCAGTGAATATCACCCAGACAACGGCTACACCTTC. Translating gives CASSEYHPDNGYTF.

This chain joins TRBV7-9 and TRBJ2-3, with 8 bases matching TRBD2. The length of the CDR3 is 16 residues. In germline, CDR1 is SEHNR, CDR2 FQNEAQ (reference sequence). V lost 7 bases to trimming and J lost 5 bases; unmatched junction nucleotides: 14. The CDR3 is CASTAPGGGLGDTQYF. The CDR3 bases are TGTGCCAGCACCGCACCCGGGGGGGGGCTTGGAGATACGCAGTATTTT. The whole variable domain, remainder taken from reference TRBV7-9 and TRBJ2-3, is DTGVSQNPRHKITKRGQNVTFRCDPISEHNRLYWYRQTLGQGPEFLTYFQNEAQLEKSRLLSDRFSAERPKGSFSTLEIQRTEQGDSAMYLCASTAPGGGLGDTQYFGPGTRLTVL.

The chain uses TRBV30 and TRBJ1-5; 8 bases align to TRBD1. Trimming removed 7 bases from V and 4 bases from J; junction bases left unmatched: 12. Germline lookup yields CDR1 GTSNPN and CDR2 SVGIG (reference sequence). The CDR3 has 15 residues. CDR3 nucleotides: TGTGCCTCCGGTCCCGGGACAGGTTTGAATCAGCCCCAGCATTTT. As protein: CASGPGTGLNQPQHF.

The chain employs TRBV6-1 and TRBJ1-6; the D is unclear. Germline V gene data show CDR1 as MNHNS and CDR2 as SASEGT. V lost 5 bases to trimming and J lost 12 bases, with 11 bases between them. The CDR3 is 12 amino acids. The CDR3 nucleotides read TGTGCCAGCAGTTATTCCCCGGGACCCCTCCACTTT. Translation gives CASSYSPGPLHF.

The rearrangement links TRBV7-4 to TRBJ2-5, with D perhaps matching TRBD2 (5 bases). V was trimmed by 6 bases and J by 5 bases, leaving 34 bases between them. The CDR3 is 20 residues long. Germline values: CDR1 SGHVT, CDR2 SQSDAQ. The CDR3 sequence: CASSFHMDSEPRTFSETQYF. The CDR3 coding sequence is TGTGCCAGCAGTTTCCATATGGACTCCGAGCCACGAACCTTTTCGGAGACCCAGTACTTC.

Only one count was recorded for this clone. This chain links TRBV5-1 with TRBJ2-7, with D tentatively TRBD1 (5 bases). The CDR3 contains 14 residues. Germline assignment: CDR1 SGHRS and CDR2 YFSETQ. V lost 3 bases to trimming and J lost 6 bases, with 16 bases between them. CDR3 DNA sequence: TGCGCCAGCAGCTCAGTAACGGTGCAGGGCGAGCAGTACTTC. Its protein product is CASSSVTVQGEQYF.

The chain uses TRBV6-5 and TRBJ2-7; 8 nucleotides match TRBD1. V lost 5 bases, J lost 3 bases, and 6 bases stayed unmatched. The CDR3 sequence is 14 residues long. The germline gives CDR1 MNHEY, CDR2 SVGAGI. The CDR3 coding sequence is TGTGCCAGCAGTCGGACAGGGTTGATCTACGAGCAGTACTTC. Translating it yields CASSRTGLIYEQYF.

V is TRBV11-3 and J is TRBJ2-7, with 9 bases that match TRBD1. This CDR3 comprises 14 residues. From germline, CDR1 is SGHNT and CDR2 YENEEA. With 5 bases clipped from V and 3 bases from J, the junction kept 5 bases outside the gene matches. This chain's CDR3 is CASSPGQGGYEQYF. The CDR3 DNA reads TGTGCCAGCAGCCCGGGACAGGGCGGCTACGAGCAGTACTTC.

Worth noting for this clone: Other DNA sequences within the sample encode an identical CDR3. This chain uses TRBV18 with TRBJ2-1, with D uncertain. Trimming cost V 6 bases and J 5 bases, with 5 bases left between them. Germline V lookup: CDR1 KGHSH, CDR2 LQKENI. This CDR3 comprises 11 residues. The DNA for the CDR3 is TGTGCCAGCTCCCCCAACAATGAGCAGTTCTTC. It yields the protein CASSPNNEQFF.

The chain combines TRBV29-1 with TRBJ1-1; a possible D gene is TRBD1 (6 bases). The length of the CDR3 is 12 residues. CDR1 is SQVTM, CDR2 ANQGSEA, per germline. The ends were cut back, 4 bases at V and 1 base at J, with 7 bases in the middle. DNA of the CDR3: TGCAGCGTTGGAGGGGGGAACACTGAAGCTTTCTTT. Protein: CSVGGGNTEAFF.

CDR3 coding DNA: TGTGCCAGCAGTTTGGCAGGGGAGCGGGAAAAACTGTTTTTT. Its protein is CASSLAGEREKLFF. This rearrangement joins TRBV27 to TRBJ1-4; D possibly corresponds to TRBD1 (6 bases). Germline CDR1 MNHEY, CDR2 SMNVEV (reference sequence). The length of the CDR3 is 14 residues. Between the trimmed V and J ends, which lost 3 bases and 8 bases, there was a span of 13 bases.

At least ten counts were recorded for this clone. The J gene is TRBJ2-7, the V gene TRBV5-1, with 8 positions matching TRBD2. Losses at the gene ends were 4 bases for V and 1 base for J; bases not matched to a gene: 10. This CDR3 is built from 16 residues. CDR1 and CDR2 (germline): SGHRS, YFSETQ. The CDR3 region is CASSATGGAPSYEQYF. The CDR3 DNA is TGCGCCAGCAGCGCGACGGGAGGGGCCCCATCCTACGAGCAGTACTTC.

The chain joins TRBV5-1 to TRBJ2-1, with 9 bases matching TRBD1. Germline V gives CDR1 SGHRS, CDR2 YFSETQ. With V trimmed by 6 bases and J by 9 bases, 13 bases remained unmatched. The CDR3 contains 15 residues. The CDR3 coding sequence is TGCGCCAGCACCGAAAGTGGACAGGGGCGAGGTGAGCAGTTCTTC. It encodes CASTESGQGRGEQFF. The whole variable domain, filled in from reference TRBV5-1 and TRBJ2-1, reads KAGVTQTPRYLIKTRGQQVTLSCSPISGHRSVSWYQQTPGQGLQFLFEYFSETQRNKGNFPGRFSGRQFSNSRSEMNVSTLELGDSALYLCASTESGQGRGEQFFGPGTRLTVL.

V is TRBV30 and J is TRBJ2-1; D remains ambiguous. CDR1 is GTSNPN, CDR2 SVGIG, per germline (reference sequence). The V and J ends lost 0 bases and 6 bases respectively, with 9 bases between them. This CDR3 region has 13 residues. The DNA for the CDR3 is TGTGCCTGGAGTGTACAGAGCCGCAATGAGCAGTTCTTC. Protein sequence: CAWSVQSRNEQFF.

The genes are TRBV27 and TRBJ2-7; 10 nucleotides line up with TRBD2. Trimming removed 8 bases from V and 4 bases from J; junction bases left unmatched: 14. In germline, CDR1 is MNHEY, CDR2 SMNVEV (reference sequence). The length of the CDR3 is 16 residues. DNA for the CDR3: TGTGCCAGCCGATGGACTAGCGGAACCGCGGGATACGAGCAGTACTTC. It yields the protein CASRWTSGTAGYEQYF.

This clone was seen once. This chain links TRBV5-4 with TRBJ2-5; 10 positions match TRBD2. Trimming at V came to 0 bases and at J to 3 bases, leaving 2 bases not matched to a gene. This CDR3 comprises 15 residues. CDR1 is SGHNT and CDR2 is YYREEE in the germline V gene (reference sequence). The CDR3 region is CASSLAGLAEETQYF. CDR3 nucleotides: TGTGCCAGCAGCTTGGCCGGACTAGCGGAAGAGACCCAGTACTTC.

The chain has TRBV10-1 and TRBJ2-7; D perhaps matches TRBD1 (6 bases). The CDR3 covers 15 residues. Germline CDR1 WNHNN, CDR2 SYGVQD (reference sequence). With 0 bases removed from V and 7 bases from J, the gap between germline ends came to 16 bases. The CDR3 nucleotides are TGCGCCAGCAGTGAGTCCTCCAGGGGTGGGGGTGAGCAGTACTTC. This gives the protein CASSESSRGGGEQYF.

The chain couples TRBV6-5 to TRBJ2-7; 9 nucleotides agree with TRBD1. The CDR3 contains 15 residues. Per the germline V gene, CDR1 is MNHEY and CDR2 is SVGAGI. Trimming cost V 7 bases and J 4 bases; bases outside gene matches: 11. CDR3: CASNSLQGASYEQYF. The CDR3 nucleotides are TGTGCCAGCAATTCACTACAGGGGGCTTCGTACGAGCAGTACTTC.

This clone came up a few times. The chain has TRBV27 and TRBJ2-4; no firm D call. The CDR3 has 14 amino acids. V gave up 3 bases and J gave up 2 bases, with 8 bases separating them. Germline values: CDR1 MNHEY, CDR2 SMNVEV (reference sequence). For the CDR3, the DNA is TGTGCCAGCAGTTTCCAGGCAACCAAAAACATTCAGTACTTC. Protein sequence: CASSFQATKNIQYF.

The CDR3 DNA sequence: TGCGCCAGCAGCTTGGCCGGACTAGCGGGAGCTGGGCCCTACAATGAGCAGTTCTTC. Protein sequence: CASSLAGLAGAGPYNEQFF. The chain links TRBV5-1 to TRBJ2-1; TRBD2 matches at 13 bases. Germline loops: CDR1 SGHRS, CDR2 YFSETQ. The length of the CDR3 is 19 residues. V shed 0 bases and J 2 bases; nucleotides not matched to a gene: 8.

This clone was detected a few times. V and J are TRBV6-5 and TRBJ1-2; weak D call: TRBD1 (5 bases). The CDR3 totals 11 residues. V was clipped by 10 bases and J by 3 bases, with 9 bases between them. Germline V gene data show CDR1 as MNHEY and CDR2 as SVGAGI. The CDR3 DNA follows: TGTGCCATCGGCAGGGACTATGGCTACACCTTC. It encodes CAIGRDYGYTF.

The rearrangement links TRBV5-1 to TRBJ2-7, with D possibly matching TRBD1 (6 bases). The CDR3 has 13 amino acids. Germline V gene lookup returns CDR1 SGHRS and CDR2 YFSETQ. Trimming stripped 2 bases from V and 3 bases from J, with 9 bases between. The CDR3 bases are TGCGCCAGCAGCTTCGGGGACAACTACGAGCAGTACTTC. This sequence encodes CASSFGDNYEQYF. The entire variable domain, with the rest obtained from reference TRBV5-1 and TRBJ2-7, is as follows: KAGVTQTPRYLIKTRGQQVTLSCSPISGHRSVSWYQQTPGQGLQFLFEYFSETQRNKGNFPGRFSGRQFSNSRSEMNVSTLELGDSALYLCASSFGDNYEQYFGPGTRLTVT.

The V call is TRBV6-1, the J call TRBJ2-2; 8 nucleotides align to TRBD2. V was pared by 0 bases and J by 8 bases, with 8 bases of the junction left unmatched. Germline lookup yields CDR1 MNHNS and CDR2 SASEGT. The CDR3 loop spans 16 amino acids. CDR3 region: CASSEAGSGSRGELFF. CDR3 sequence (DNA): TGTGCCAGCAGTGAAGCGGGAAGCGGGAGCAGGGGGGAGCTGTTTTTT.

This rearrangement joins TRBV30 to TRBJ1-2; D is undetermined. The CDR3 sequence is 13 residues long. V dropped 4 bases and J dropped 4 bases, with 13 bases sitting between them. Germline CDR1 reads GTSNPN; CDR2 reads SVGIG (reference sequence). In DNA, the CDR3 is TGTGCCTGGAATAGGGAGGGTACCTATGGCTACACCTTC. As protein: CAWNREGTYGYTF. Combining the CDR3 with reference TRBV30 and TRBJ1-2 gives the whole variable domain SQTIHQWPATLVQPVGSPLSLECTVEGTSNPNLYWYRQAAGRGLQLLFYSVGIGQISSEVPQNLSASRPQDRQFILSSKKLLLSDSGFYLCAWNREGTYGYTFGSGTRLTVV.

The chain uses TRBV30 and TRBJ1-2; 9 bases match TRBD1. Unmatched junction bases numbered 16, after V lost 5 bases and J lost 6 bases. The CDR3 consists of 16 residues. Germline V gives CDR1 GTSNPN, CDR2 SVGIG (reference sequence). This CDR3 reads CAWLPRHGTGSHGYTF. CDR3 in DNA: TGTGCCTGGCTACCGAGACACGGGACAGGGTCGCATGGCTACACCTTC.